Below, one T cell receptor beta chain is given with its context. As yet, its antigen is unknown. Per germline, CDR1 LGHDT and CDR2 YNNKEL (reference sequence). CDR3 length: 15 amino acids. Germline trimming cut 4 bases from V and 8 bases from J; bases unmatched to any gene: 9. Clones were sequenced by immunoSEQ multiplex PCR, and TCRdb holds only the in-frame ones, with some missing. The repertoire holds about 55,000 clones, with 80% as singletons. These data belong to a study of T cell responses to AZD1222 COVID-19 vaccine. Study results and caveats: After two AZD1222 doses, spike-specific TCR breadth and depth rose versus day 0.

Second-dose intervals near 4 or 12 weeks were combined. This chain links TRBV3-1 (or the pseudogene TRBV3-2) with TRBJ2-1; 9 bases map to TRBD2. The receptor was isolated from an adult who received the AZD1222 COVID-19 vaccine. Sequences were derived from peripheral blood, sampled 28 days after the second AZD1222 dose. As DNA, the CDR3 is TGTGCCAGCAGCCGTGGCGGGAGGGCCACCTATGAGCAGTTCTTC. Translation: CASSRGGRATYEQFF.